This passage covers 22 T cell receptor beta chains from one sample sequenced in a study of sequential checkpoint blockade in melanoma. Sample treatment: randomized to nivolumab then ipilimumab (arm A) or the reverse (arm B). Libraries were prepared by immunoSEQ multiplex PCR; TCRdb keeps only in-frame clonotypes and omits some of them. The sample shows about 9,600 clones, 24% of them seen only once. The sequenced sample was tumor tissue (inferred from file names), obtained from a patient given nivolumab and ipilimumab in sequence. The receptors were gathered from a human donor with melanoma.

This clone occurred many times. V is TRBV11-3 and J is TRBJ2-3; 8 bases agree with TRBD2. The CDR3 consists of 14 residues. The germline V gene encodes CDR1 SGHNT and CDR2 YENEEA. With V trimmed by 5 bases and J by 4 bases, 5 bases remained unmatched. The CDR3 sequence is CASSQGREADTQYF. CDR3 in DNA: TGTGCCAGCAGCCAAGGGCGGGAGGCAGATACGCAGTATTTT.

J is TRBJ2-1 and V is TRBV29-1; the D is unclear. Looked up from germline, CDR1 is SQVTM and CDR2 is ANQGSEA. The CDR3 has 14 residues. V was pared by 0 bases and J by 8 bases, with 14 bases between. This CDR3 is CSVEDMSSVYEQFF. Written as DNA, the CDR3 is TGCAGCGTTGAAGATATGTCTAGTGTATATGAGCAGTTCTTC.

In its sample, this clone is medium-sized. The chain employs TRBV11-3 and TRBJ2-2; D call uncertain. Germline lookup yields CDR1 SGHNT and CDR2 YENEEA. This CDR3 spans 15 amino acids. Trimming removed 3 bases from V and 1 base from J, with 9 bases in between. The CDR3 DNA is TGTGCCAGCAGCTTGTCGGTGGGGAACACCGGGGAGCTGTTTTTT. Translated: CASSLSVGNTGELFF.

V and J are TRBV10-2 and TRBJ1-1; TRBD1 might be the D (6 bases). Germline V CDR1 and CDR2: WSHSY, SAAADI. Trimming took off 5 bases at V and 5 bases at J, with 15 bases between the two ends. The CDR3 loop spans 14 amino acids. The CDR3 here is CASSTKQGRTEAFF. CDR3 coding DNA: TGCGCCAGCAGTACTAAACAGGGTAGGACTGAAGCTTTCTTT.

This chain links TRBV9 with TRBJ1-2, with D unresolved. Germline CDR1 reads SGDLS; CDR2 reads YYNGEE. The CDR3 loop spans 13 amino acids. V dropped 0 bases and J dropped 4 bases, with 7 bases sitting between them. DNA of the CDR3: TGTGCCAGCAGCGTAGGGAATTCCTATGGCTACACCTTC. Protein product: CASSVGNSYGYTF.

This chain connects TRBV6-8 to TRBJ2-1, with D perhaps matching TRBD1 (6 bases). The germline V gene has CDR1 MNHGY and CDR2 SAAAGT. Trimming removed 5 bases at V and 9 bases at J, with 32 bases between. The length of the CDR3 is 19 residues. CDR3 loop: CASSVMGHRAARGGGEQFF. In DNA, the CDR3 is TGTGCCAGCAGTGTGATGGGCCACAGGGCGGCCCGGGGCGGTGGTGAGCAGTTCTTC.

The gene calls are TRBV25-1 and TRBJ2-2; the D gene is possibly TRBD2 (6 bases). The CDR3 has 16 residues. Germline CDR1 and CDR2: MGHDK and SYGVNS. Trimming took off 1 base at V and 7 bases at J, with 16 bases between the two ends. In nucleotides, the CDR3 is TGTGCCAGCAGTGAATTCAGGGCGGGGTTAGACGGGGAGCTGTTTTTT. Translation gives CASSEFRAGLDGELFF.

The chain combines TRBV5-1 with TRBJ2-7; the match to TRBD2 covers 8 bases. The J segment lost 3 bases and the V segment lost 7 bases, leaving 24 bases of the junction unmatched. The CDR3 runs to 19 residues. Germline V gene data show CDR1 as SGHRS and CDR2 as YFSETQ. The CDR3 loop is CASRRGGGNRLAGRYEQYF. CDR3 nucleotide sequence: TGCGCCAGCCGTCGAGGGGGGGGAAATCGGCTAGCGGGTCGCTACGAGCAGTACTTC. Using reference TRBV5-1 and TRBJ2-7 for the parts outside the CDR3, the full variable domain is KAGVTQTPRYLIKTRGQQVTLSCSPISGHRSVSWYQQTPGQGLQFLFEYFSETQRNKGNFPGRFSGRQFSNSRSEMNVSTLELGDSALYLCASRRGGGNRLAGRYEQYFGPGTRLTVT.

J is TRBJ2-7 and V is TRBV28; 7 nucleotides line up with TRBD1. The germline gives CDR1 MDHEN, CDR2 SYDVKM. The J segment lost 4 bases and the V segment lost 6 bases, leaving 6 bases of the junction unmatched. The CDR3 length is 13 residues. CDR3 region: CASSWDSPYEQYF. The CDR3 DNA reads as TGTGCCAGCAGCTGGGACAGCCCTTACGAGCAGTACTTC.

This clone has more than one count but fewer than ten. The rearrangement uses TRBV11-3 and TRBJ2-7, with D tentatively TRBD1 or TRBD2 (5 bases each). Germline V gene sequence: CDR1 SGHNT, CDR2 YENEEA. The CDR3 runs 14 residues. V dropped 3 bases and J dropped 6 bases, with 15 bases sitting between them. The CDR3 spells CASSLARGAGEQYF. The DNA of the CDR3 is TGTGCCAGCAGCTTGGCGAGGGGCGCGGGCGAGCAGTACTTC.

The chain carries TRBV10-2 and TRBJ2-5; 7 positions match TRBD1. CDR1 is WSHSY and CDR2 is SAAADI in the germline V gene. The CDR3 loop spans 15 amino acids. With 5 bases clipped from V and 3 bases from J, the junction kept 9 bases outside the gene matches. The CDR3 here is CASSRQGRGKETQYF. CDR3 DNA: TGCGCCAGCAGTAGACAGGGAAGAGGGAAAGAGACCCAGTACTTC.

The rearrangement links TRBV6-8 to TRBJ2-1, with 9 positions matching TRBD2. After removal of 2 bases from V and 10 bases from J, the junction contained 12 bases not matched to a gene. Germline CDR1 MNHGY, CDR2 SAAAGT. This CDR3 comprises 16 residues. CDR3 nucleotide sequence: TGTGCCAGCAGTTACAGTAGGGCGGGAGGGCCGCGGGAGCAGTTCTTC. It specifies CASSYSRAGGPREQFF.

This clone was seen many times. The chain employs TRBV11-3 and TRBJ2-5; D not certain. Germline V gene sequence: CDR1 SGHNT, CDR2 YENEEA. V lost 6 bases, J lost 4 bases, and 18 bases lay in between. This CDR3 is built from 15 residues. The CDR3 here is CASSSARNTRETQYF. The DNA of the CDR3 is TGTGCCAGCAGTTCAGCGAGAAACACCCGAGAGACCCAGTACTTC.

This clone has ten or more counts. The rearrangement links TRBV11-3 to TRBJ1-6; TRBD1 agrees at 9 bases. This CDR3 is 15 amino acids long. Germline CDR1 is SGHNT and CDR2 is YENEEA. Germline trimming cut 0 bases from V and 14 bases from J; bases unmatched to any gene: 8. Here the CDR3 reads CASSLEGQGRAALHF. CDR3 sequence (DNA): TGTGCCAGCAGCTTAGAGGGACAGGGTAGAGCAGCCCTCCACTTT.

This clone was seen more than once but under ten times. Written as DNA, the CDR3 is TGTGCCAGCAGCTTCCGGGGGATGAACACTGAAGCTTTCTTT. Protein: CASSFRGMNTEAFF. The rearrangement links TRBV11-3 to TRBJ1-1, with D possibly being TRBD1 (5 bases). The V end lost 3 bases, the J end lost 0 bases, and 8 bases lay between the germline ends. Germline V gene lookup returns CDR1 SGHNT and CDR2 YENEEA. The CDR3 runs to 14 residues.

This clone was detected only once. The rearrangement links TRBV30 to TRBJ2-1; D gene uncertain. The CDR3 is 12 residues long. CDR1 is GTSNPN, CDR2 SVGIG, per germline (reference sequence). V lost 1 base and J 6 bases, leaving 7 bases between the germline ends. The CDR3 loop is CAWSDRLNEQFF. The CDR3 DNA follows: TGTGCCTGGAGTGACAGACTCAATGAGCAGTTCTTC.

Relative to its sample, this clone is medium-sized (0.01 to 0.1%). J is TRBJ2-1 and V is TRBV10-2; 10 bases fit TRBD1. This CDR3 region has 15 residues. V lost 3 bases to trimming and J lost 8 bases; unmatched junction nucleotides: 7. Looked up from germline, CDR1 is WSHSY and CDR2 is SAAADI. CDR3 region: CASSDMGQGNDEQFF. The CDR3 DNA is TGCGCCAGCAGTGATATGGGACAGGGGAACGATGAGCAGTTCTTC.

The sample holds a few counts of this clone. This chain uses TRBV11-3 with TRBJ2-7; the D gene is possibly TRBD2 (7 bases). Germline-derived CDR1 and CDR2 are SGHNT and YENEEA. This CDR3 region has 15 residues. V shed 3 bases and J shed 1 base, with 13 bases lying between them. In DNA, the CDR3 is TGTGCCAGCAGCTTGGCGAGGGGGGGTTCCTACGAGCAGTACTTC. Translation: CASSLARGGSYEQYF.

This clone came up a few times. The rearrangement uses TRBV11-1 and TRBJ1-1; 9 nucleotides agree with TRBD1. Losses at the gene ends were 3 bases for V and 2 bases for J; bases not matched to a gene: 4. The CDR3 has 15 amino acids. The germline V gene encodes CDR1 SGHAT and CDR2 FQDESV (reference sequence). CDR3 DNA: TGTGCCAGCAGCTTGGGGGGACAGGGAAACACTGAAGCTTTCTTT. Its protein product is CASSLGGQGNTEAFF.

This clone was seen only a few times. The genes are TRBV11-3 and TRBJ2-5; D may be TRBD2 (5 bases). Between the trimmed V and J ends, which lost 4 bases and 5 bases, there was a span of 14 bases. Germline CDR1 and CDR2: SGHNT and YENEEA. This CDR3 spans 14 amino acids. CDR3 bases: TGTGCCAGCAGCTCCAACGGACTCGGGGAGACCCAGTACTTC. Its translation is CASSSNGLGETQYF. The entire variable domain, with the rest obtained from reference TRBV11-3 and TRBJ2-5, is as follows: EAGVVQSPRYKIIEKKQPVAFWCNPISGHNTLYWYLQNLGQGPELLIRYENEEAVDDSQLPKDRFSAERLKGVDSTLKIQPAELGDSAVYLCASSSNGLGETQYFGPGTRLLVL.

The table lists this clone with a few counts. The chain has TRBV6-8 and TRBJ1-4; D is unclear. V lost 1 base, J lost 5 bases, and 5 bases lay in between. Germline assignment: CDR1 MNHGY and CDR2 SAAAGT. The CDR3 extends over 13 amino acids. In nucleotides, the CDR3 is TGTGCCAGCAGTTACTATTTGAATGAAAAACTGTTTTTT. Amino acids: CASSYYLNEKLFF.

This clone is judged medium-sized. This chain joins TRBV12-5 and TRBJ2-5; TRBD1 matches 9 bases. Germline CDR1 reads LGHNT; CDR2 reads FRNRAP. V was clipped by 4 bases and J by 5 bases; unmatched bases: 5. This CDR3 is 14 amino acids long. DNA for the CDR3: TGTGCTAGTGGTTGGGGGACAGGGCTGGAGACCCAGTACTTC. Its protein is CASGWGTGLETQYF.